The clone carrying this TCR beta chain was seen repeatedly, ten times or more. Its matching antigen is unknown. This entry belongs to a study of CD8 T cells in ankylosing spondylitis. Study results and limitations: About 8 highly homologous variants made up a TCR beta motif, and this motif appeared characteristic of ankylosing spondylitis blood.

Germline V CDR1 and CDR2: SQVTM, ANQGSEA. V lost 6 bases to trimming and J lost 8 bases; unmatched junction nucleotides: 10. The CDR3 is 13 residues long. Quantitative barcoded 5'-RACE was used to prepare TCR beta libraries. TCRdb reprocessed the 5' RACE reads via MiXCR and lists one record per CDR3 protein. The sample has more than 400,000 distinct CDR3 sequences, about 5.2% seen once. This receptor was taken from a male donor with ankylosing spondylitis. The chain couples TRBV29-1 to TRBJ2-1; TRBD1 matches 7 bases. The sequenced sample was blood, either unsorted or a sorted T cell fraction (not recorded which). CDR3 nucleotides: TGCAGCGTCGAGACAGGGTTTTGGGATGAGCAGTTCTTC. Translating gives CSVETGFWDEQFF.